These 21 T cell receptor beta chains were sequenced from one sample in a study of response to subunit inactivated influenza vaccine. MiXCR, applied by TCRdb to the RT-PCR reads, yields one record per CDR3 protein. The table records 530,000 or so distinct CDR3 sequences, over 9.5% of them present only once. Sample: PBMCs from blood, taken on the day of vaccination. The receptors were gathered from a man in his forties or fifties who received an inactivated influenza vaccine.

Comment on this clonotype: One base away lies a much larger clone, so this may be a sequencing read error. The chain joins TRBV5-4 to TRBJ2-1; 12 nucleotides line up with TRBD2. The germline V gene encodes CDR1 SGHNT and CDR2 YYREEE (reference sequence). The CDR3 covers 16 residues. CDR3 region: CANSFGLAGSYNEQFF. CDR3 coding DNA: TGTGCCAACAGCTTCGGACTAGCGGGATCCTACAATGAGCAGTTCTTC.

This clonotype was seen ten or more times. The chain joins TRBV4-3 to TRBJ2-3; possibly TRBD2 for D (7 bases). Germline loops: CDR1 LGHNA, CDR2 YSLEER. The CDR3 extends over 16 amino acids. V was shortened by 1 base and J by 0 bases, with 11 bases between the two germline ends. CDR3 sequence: CASSQVRGGSTDTQYF. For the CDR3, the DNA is TGCGCCAGCAGCCAAGTAAGGGGGGGAAGCACAGATACGCAGTATTTT.

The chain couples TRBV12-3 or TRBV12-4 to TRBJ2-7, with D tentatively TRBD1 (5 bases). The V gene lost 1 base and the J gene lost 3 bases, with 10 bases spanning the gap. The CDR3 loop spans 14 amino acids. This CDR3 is CASSLGQPYYEQYF. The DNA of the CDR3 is TGTGCCAGCAGTTTAGGACAGCCCTACTACGAGCAGTACTTC.

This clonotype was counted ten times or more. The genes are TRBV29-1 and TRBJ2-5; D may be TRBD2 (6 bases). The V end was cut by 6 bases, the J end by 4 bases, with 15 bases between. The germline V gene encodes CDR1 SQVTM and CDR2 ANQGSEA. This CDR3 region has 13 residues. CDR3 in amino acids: CSVAWRDRETQYF. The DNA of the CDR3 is TGCAGCGTGGCCTGGCGGGACCGAGAGACCCAGTACTTC.

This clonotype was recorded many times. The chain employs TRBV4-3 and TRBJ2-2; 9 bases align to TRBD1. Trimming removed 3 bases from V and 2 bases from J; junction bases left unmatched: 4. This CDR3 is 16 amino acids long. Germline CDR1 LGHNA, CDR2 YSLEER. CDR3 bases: TGCGCCAGCAGCCACAGGACAGGGGTCAACACCGGGGAGCTGTTTTTT. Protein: CASSHRTGVNTGELFF.

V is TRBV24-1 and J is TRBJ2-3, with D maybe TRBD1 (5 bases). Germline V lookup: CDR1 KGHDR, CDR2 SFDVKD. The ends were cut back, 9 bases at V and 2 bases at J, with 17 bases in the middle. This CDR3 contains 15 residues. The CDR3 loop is CATSPGIRLTDTQYF. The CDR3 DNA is TGTGCCACCTCCCCAGGGATACGGCTCACAGATACGCAGTATTTT.

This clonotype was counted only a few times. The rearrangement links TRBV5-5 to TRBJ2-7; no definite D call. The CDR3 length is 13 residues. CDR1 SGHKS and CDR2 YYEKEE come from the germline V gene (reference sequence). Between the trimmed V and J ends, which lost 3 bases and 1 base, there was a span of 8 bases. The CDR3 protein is CASSSALSYEQYF. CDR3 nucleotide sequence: TGTGCCAGCAGCTCGGCCCTATCCTACGAGCAGTACTTC.

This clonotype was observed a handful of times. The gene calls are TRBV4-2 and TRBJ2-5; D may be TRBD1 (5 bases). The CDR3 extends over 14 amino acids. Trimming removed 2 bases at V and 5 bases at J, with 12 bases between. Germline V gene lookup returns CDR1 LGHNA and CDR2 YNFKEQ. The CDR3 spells CASSQTWGMETQYF. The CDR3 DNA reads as TGTGCCAGCAGCCAAACTTGGGGCATGGAGACCCAGTACTTC.

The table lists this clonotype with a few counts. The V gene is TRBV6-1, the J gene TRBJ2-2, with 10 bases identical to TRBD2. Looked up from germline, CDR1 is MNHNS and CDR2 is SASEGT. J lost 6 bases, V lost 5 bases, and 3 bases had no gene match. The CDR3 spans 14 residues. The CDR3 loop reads CASSPGTSAGELFF. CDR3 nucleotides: TGTGCCAGCAGTCCCGGGACTAGCGCCGGGGAGCTGTTTTTT.

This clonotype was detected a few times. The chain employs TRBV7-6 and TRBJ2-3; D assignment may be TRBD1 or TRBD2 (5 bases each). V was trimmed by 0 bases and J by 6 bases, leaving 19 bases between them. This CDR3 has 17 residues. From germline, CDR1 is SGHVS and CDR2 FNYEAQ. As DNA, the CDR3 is TGTGCCAGCAGCTTAGCCCGTCGGGTGGGGGACGGGGATACGCAGTATTTT. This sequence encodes CASSLARRVGDGDTQYF.

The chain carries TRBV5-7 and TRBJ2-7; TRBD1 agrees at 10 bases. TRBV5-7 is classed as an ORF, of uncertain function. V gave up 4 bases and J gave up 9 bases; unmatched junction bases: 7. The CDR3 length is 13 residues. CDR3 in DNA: TGTGCCAGCAGCCGGGACAGGGGATATGCGCAGTACTTC. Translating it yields CASSRDRGYAQYF.

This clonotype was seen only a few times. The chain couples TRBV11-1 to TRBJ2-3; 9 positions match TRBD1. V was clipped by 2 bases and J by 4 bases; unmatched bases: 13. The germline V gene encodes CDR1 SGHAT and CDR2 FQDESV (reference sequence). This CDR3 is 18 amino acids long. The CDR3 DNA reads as TGTGCCAGCAGCTTACCCTCTCGACAGGGGGGCCTCCCAGATACGCAGTATTTT. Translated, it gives CASSLPSRQGGLPDTQYF.

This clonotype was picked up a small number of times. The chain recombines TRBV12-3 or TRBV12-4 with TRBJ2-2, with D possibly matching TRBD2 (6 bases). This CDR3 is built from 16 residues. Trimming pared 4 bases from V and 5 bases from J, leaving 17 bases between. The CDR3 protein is CASSSYLAGRTGELFF. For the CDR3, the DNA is TGTGCCAGCAGTTCCTATTTGGCAGGGAGGACCGGGGAGCTGTTTTTT.

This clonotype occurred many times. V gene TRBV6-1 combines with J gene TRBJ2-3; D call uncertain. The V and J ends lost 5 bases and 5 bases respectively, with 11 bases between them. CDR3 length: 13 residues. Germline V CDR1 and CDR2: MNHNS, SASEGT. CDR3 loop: CASSPRLEDTQYF. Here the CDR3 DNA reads TGTGCCAGCAGTCCACGGCTCGAAGATACGCAGTATTTT.

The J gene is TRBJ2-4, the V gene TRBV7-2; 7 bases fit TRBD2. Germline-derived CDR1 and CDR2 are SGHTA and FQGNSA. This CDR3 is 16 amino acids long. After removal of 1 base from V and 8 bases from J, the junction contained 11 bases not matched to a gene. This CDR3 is CASSLDIAGVGYIQYF. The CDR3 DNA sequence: TGTGCCAGCAGCTTAGATATCGCGGGGGTTGGATACATTCAGTACTTC.

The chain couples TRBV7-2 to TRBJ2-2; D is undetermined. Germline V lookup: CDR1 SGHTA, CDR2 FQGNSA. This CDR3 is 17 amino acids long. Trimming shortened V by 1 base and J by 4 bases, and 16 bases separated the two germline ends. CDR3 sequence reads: CASSLVLSRTGTGELFF. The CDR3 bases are TGTGCCAGCAGCTTAGTGCTTTCTAGGACCGGCACCGGGGAGCTGTTTTTT.

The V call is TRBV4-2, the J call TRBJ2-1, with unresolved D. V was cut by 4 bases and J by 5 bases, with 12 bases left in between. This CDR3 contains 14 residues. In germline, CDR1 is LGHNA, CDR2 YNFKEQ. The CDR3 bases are TGTGCCAGCAGCCCCCCCGCGCGCGACAATGAGCAGTTCTTC. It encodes CASSPPARDNEQFF.

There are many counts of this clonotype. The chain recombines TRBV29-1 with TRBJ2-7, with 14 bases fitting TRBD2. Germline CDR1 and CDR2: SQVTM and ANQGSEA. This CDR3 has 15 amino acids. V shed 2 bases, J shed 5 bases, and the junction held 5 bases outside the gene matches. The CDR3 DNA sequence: TGCAGCGTTGAACTTGTGGGACTAGCGGGAGACGAGCAGTACTTC. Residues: CSVELVGLAGDEQYF.

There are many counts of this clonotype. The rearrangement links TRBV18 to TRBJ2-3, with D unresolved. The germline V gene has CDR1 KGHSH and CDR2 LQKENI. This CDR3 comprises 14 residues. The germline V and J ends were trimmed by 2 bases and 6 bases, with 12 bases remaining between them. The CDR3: CASSPETVRDTQYF. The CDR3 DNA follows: TGTGCCAGCTCACCAGAAACAGTGAGGGATACGCAGTATTTT.

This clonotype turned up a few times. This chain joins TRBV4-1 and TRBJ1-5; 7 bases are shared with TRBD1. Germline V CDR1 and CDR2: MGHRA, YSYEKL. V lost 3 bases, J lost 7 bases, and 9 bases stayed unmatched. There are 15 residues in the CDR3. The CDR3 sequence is CASSQTRQGGQPQHF. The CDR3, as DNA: TGCGCCAGCAGCCAGACCCGACAGGGAGGCCAGCCCCAGCATTTT.

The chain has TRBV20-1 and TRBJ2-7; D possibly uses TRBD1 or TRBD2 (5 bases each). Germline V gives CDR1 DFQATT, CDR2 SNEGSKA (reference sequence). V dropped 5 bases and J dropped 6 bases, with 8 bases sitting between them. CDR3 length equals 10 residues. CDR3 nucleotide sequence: TGCAGTGCTGGGGACCTCGAGCAGTACTTC. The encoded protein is CSAGDLEQYF.